This T cell receptor beta chain stems from a study of blood T cell repertoires in COVID-19. On the study more broadly: In each case, the material was cDNA or gDNA derived from T cells, B-cell-depleted T cells, or PBMCs.

Per the study methods: For nucleated cells, counts were estimated from reference gene primer amplification. Clones were sequenced by immunoSEQ multiplex PCR, and TCRdb holds only the in-frame ones, with some missing. V and J calls and clone size are those listed in that table; D and trimming were worked out from the DNA. The sample gives about 99,000 clones, about 86% of which show up once; approximately 3.4% is in the top ten. The CDR3 covers 16 residues. The V and J ends lost 2 bases and 3 bases respectively, with 14 bases between them. The V gene's germline CDR1 is KGHSH and CDR2 LQKENI. The sample was peripheral blood. This sequence originates from an elderly woman with active or convalescent COVID-19. The chain links TRBV18 to TRBJ1-3; D gene unclear. The CDR3 is CASSPETRQIGNTIYF. The CDR3 DNA is TGTGCCAGCTCACCAGAGACACGGCAGATTGGAAACACCATATATTTT.